The 7 T cell receptor beta chains in this list originate from one sample, sequenced in a study of cytomegalovirus exposure and HLA in healthy donors. Primers included in the PCR were 60 Vbeta and 13 Jbeta primers. Only in-frame clones appear in the TCRdb table, and some are missing; sequencing was by immunoSEQ multiplex PCR. The top ten hold 2.5% of the sample, which has under 150,000 clones, roughly 80% seen once. Sequencing input: PBMCs. The receptors stem from a young man in good health and CMV-seronegative.

The chain links TRBV5-1 to TRBJ2-7, with TRBD2 identical over 9 bases. Germline V CDR1 and CDR2: SGHRS, YFSETQ. J lost 1 base, V lost 0 bases, and 2 bases had no gene match. The CDR3 runs to 15 residues. CDR3 residues: CASSLVAGASYEQYF. CDR3 nucleotide sequence: TGCGCCAGCAGCTTGGTAGCGGGAGCGTCCTACGAGCAGTACTTC.

This sequence joins TRBV29-1 and TRBJ2-7; D may be TRBD2 (6 bases). The CDR3 totals 13 residues. The ends were cut back, 4 bases at V and 2 bases at J, with 12 bases in the middle. Germline CDR1 and CDR2: SQVTM and ANQGSEA. The CDR3 loop is CSVGERAPYEQYF. In nucleotides, the CDR3 is TGCAGCGTTGGTGAGCGGGCCCCCTACGAGCAGTACTTC.

The genes are TRBV11-1 and TRBJ2-5, with 7 nucleotides matching TRBD1. Germline V CDR1 and CDR2: SGHAT, FQDESV (reference sequence). The CDR3 is 15 amino acids. The trim removed 1 base at V and 3 bases at J, leaving 5 bases unmatched. CDR3 DNA: TGTGCCAGCAGCTTAGAAATACAGGGGAAAGAGACCCAGTACTTC. Translating gives CASSLEIQGKETQYF. Supplemented by reference TRBV11-1 and TRBJ2-5, the full variable domain reads EAEVAQSPRYKITEKSQAVAFWCDPISGHATLYWYRQILGQGPELLVQFQDESVVDDSQLPKDRFSAERLKGVDSTLKIQPAELGDSAMYLCASSLEIQGKETQYFGPGTRLLVL.

This clone was observed a few times. V and J are TRBV29-1 and TRBJ2-1, with 13 bases aligning to TRBD2. Unmatched junction bases numbered 11, after V lost 6 bases and J lost 3 bases. In germline, CDR1 is SQVTM, CDR2 ANQGSEA. This CDR3 comprises 17 residues. The CDR3 reads CSVGDSGTSGDYNEQFF. The DNA for the CDR3 is TGCAGCGTGGGGGACAGCGGGACTAGCGGGGACTACAATGAGCAGTTCTTC.

The rearrangement links TRBV10-2 to TRBJ1-3, with D possibly matching TRBD1 (6 bases). V lost 6 bases and J lost 0, with 18 bases in between. This CDR3 contains 17 residues. Germline CDR1 WSHSY, CDR2 SAAADI. As DNA, the CDR3 is TGCGCCAGCAGCGCAAGTCGGACAGCCAACTCTGGAAACACCATATATTTT. This sequence encodes CASSASRTANSGNTIYF.

The CDR3 is CASRYLPGSTHEQYF. CDR3 in DNA: TGTGCCAGCAGATATCTCCCGGGATCGACGCACGAGCAGTACTTC. J is TRBJ2-7 and V is TRBV27, with D possibly TRBD2 on 5 matching bases. Germline V gives CDR1 MNHEY, CDR2 SMNVEV (reference sequence). CDR3 size: 15 residues. Trimming removed 6 bases from V and 5 bases from J, with 20 bases in between.

The rearrangement uses TRBV7-2 and TRBJ2-1; 14 bases align to TRBD2. V gave up 5 bases and J gave up 3 bases; unmatched junction bases: 9. CDR1 is SGHTA, CDR2 FQGNSA, per germline. This CDR3 comprises 18 residues. The CDR3 reads CASSPRGLAGEDYNEQFF. CDR3 coding DNA: TGTGCCAGCAGCCCCCGGGGACTAGCGGGAGAAGACTACAATGAGCAGTTCTTC.